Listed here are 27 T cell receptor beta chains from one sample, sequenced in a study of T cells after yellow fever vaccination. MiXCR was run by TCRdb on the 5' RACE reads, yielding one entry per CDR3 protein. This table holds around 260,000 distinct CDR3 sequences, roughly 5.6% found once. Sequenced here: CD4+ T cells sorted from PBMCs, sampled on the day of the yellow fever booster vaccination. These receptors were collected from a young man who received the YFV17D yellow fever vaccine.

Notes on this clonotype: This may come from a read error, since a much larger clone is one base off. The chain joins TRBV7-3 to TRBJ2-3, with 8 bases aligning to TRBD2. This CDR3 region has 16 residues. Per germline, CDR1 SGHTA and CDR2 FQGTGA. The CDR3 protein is CASSTSSGGPWDTRYF. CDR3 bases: TGTGCCAGCAGCACCTCATCGGGGGGGCCGTGGGATACGCGGTATTTT.

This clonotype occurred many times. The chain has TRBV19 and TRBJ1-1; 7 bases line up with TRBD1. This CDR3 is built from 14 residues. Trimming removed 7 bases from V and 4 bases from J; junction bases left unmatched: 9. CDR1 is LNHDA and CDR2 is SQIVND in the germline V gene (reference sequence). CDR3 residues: CASTLTGAVTEAFF. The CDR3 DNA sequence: TGTGCCAGTACACTAACAGGGGCAGTCACTGAAGCTTTCTTT.

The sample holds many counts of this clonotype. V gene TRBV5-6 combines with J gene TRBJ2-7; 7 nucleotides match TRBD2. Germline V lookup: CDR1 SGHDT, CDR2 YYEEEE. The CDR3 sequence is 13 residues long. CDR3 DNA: TGTGCCAGCAGCTCGACTAGCCCCCGGGGTCGGTCCGTC. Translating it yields CASSSTSPRGRSV.

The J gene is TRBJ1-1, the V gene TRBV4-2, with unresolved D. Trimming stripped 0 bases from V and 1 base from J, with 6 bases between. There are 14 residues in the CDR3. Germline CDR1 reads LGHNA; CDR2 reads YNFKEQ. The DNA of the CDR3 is TGTGCCAGCAGCCAAGACACACAGAACACTGAAGCTTTCTTT. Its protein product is CASSQDTQNTEAFF.

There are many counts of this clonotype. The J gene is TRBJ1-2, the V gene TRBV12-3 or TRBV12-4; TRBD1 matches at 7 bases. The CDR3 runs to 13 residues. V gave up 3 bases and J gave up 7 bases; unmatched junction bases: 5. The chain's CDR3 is CASSFGTEGGYTF. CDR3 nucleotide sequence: TGTGCCAGCAGTTTCGGGACAGAAGGTGGCTACACCTTC.

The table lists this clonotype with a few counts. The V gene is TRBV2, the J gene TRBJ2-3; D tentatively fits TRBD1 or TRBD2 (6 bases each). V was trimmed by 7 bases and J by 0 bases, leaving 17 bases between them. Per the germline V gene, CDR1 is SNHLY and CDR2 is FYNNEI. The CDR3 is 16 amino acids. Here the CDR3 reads CASTQWGAKSTDTQYF. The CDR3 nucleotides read TGTGCCAGCACCCAGTGGGGGGCAAAAAGCACAGATACGCAGTATTTT.

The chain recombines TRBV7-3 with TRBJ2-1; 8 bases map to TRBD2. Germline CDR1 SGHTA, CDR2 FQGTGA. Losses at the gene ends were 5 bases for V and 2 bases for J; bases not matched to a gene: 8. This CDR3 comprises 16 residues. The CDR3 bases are TGTGCCAGCAGCCCGTGGTCGGGGGGGCCCTACAATGAGCAGTTCTTC. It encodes CASSPWSGGPYNEQFF.

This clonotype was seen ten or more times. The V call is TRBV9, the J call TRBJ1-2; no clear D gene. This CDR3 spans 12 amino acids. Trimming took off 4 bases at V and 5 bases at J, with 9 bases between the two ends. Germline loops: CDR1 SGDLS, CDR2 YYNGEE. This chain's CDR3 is CASSRGEYGYTF. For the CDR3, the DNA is TGTGCCAGCAGCCGGGGAGAATATGGCTACACCTTC.

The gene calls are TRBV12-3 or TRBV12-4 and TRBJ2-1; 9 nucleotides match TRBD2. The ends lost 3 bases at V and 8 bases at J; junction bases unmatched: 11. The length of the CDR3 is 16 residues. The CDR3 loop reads CASSLGLADSQDEQFF. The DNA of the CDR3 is TGTGCCAGCAGTTTGGGACTAGCCGATTCCCAGGATGAGCAGTTCTTC.

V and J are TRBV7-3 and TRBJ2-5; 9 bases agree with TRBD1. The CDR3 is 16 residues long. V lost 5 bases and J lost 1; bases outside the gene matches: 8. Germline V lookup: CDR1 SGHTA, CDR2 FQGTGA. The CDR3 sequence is CASSPGTGRFQETQYF. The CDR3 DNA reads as TGTGCCAGCAGCCCAGGGACAGGGCGATTCCAAGAGACCCAGTACTTC.

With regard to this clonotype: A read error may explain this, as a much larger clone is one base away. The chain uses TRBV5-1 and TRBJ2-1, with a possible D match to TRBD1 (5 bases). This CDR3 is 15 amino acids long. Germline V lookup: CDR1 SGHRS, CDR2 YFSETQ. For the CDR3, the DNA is TGCGCCAGCAGCTTTGGTGGGGCAGCATACAATGCGCAGTTCTTC. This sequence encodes CASSFGGAAYNAQFF.

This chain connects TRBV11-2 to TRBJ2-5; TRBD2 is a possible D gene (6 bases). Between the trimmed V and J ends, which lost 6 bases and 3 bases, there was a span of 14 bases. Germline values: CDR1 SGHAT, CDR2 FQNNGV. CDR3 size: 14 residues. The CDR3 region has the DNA TGTGCCAGCAGGACACCGGGGGTAAAAGAGACCCAGTACTTC. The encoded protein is CASRTPGVKETQYF.

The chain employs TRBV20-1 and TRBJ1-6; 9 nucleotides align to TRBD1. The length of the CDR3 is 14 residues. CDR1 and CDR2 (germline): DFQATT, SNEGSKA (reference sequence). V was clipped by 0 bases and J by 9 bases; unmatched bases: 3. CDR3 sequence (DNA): TGCAGTGCTAGAGATGGGACAGGGCCTTCACCCCTCCACTTT. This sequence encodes CSARDGTGPSPLHF.

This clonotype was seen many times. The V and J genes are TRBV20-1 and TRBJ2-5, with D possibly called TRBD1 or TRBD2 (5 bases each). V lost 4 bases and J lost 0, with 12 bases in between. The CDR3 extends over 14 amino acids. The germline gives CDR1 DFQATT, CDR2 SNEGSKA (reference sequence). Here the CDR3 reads CSATTGPYQETQYF. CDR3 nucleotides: TGCAGTGCTACAACGGGACCCTACCAAGAGACCCAGTACTTC.

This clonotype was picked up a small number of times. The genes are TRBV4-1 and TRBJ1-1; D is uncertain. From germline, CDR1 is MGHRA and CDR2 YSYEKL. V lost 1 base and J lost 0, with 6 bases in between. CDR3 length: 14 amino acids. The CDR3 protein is CASSQGTMNTEAFF. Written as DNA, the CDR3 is TGCGCCAGCAGCCAAGGGACTATGAACACTGAAGCTTTCTTT.

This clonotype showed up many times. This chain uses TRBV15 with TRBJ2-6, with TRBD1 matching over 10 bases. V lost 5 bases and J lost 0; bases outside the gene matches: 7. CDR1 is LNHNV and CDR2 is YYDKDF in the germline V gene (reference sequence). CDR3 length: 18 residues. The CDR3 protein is CATSGGTGAYSGANVLTF. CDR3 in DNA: TGTGCCACCAGCGGAGGGACAGGGGCTTACTCTGGGGCCAACGTCCTGACTTTC.

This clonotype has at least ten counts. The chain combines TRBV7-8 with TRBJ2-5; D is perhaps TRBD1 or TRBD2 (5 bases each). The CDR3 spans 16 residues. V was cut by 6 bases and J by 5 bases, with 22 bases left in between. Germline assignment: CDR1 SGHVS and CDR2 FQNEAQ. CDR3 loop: CASRPTRDPRMETQYF. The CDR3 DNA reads TGTGCCAGCAGGCCCACCCGGGACCCTCGGATGGAGACCCAGTACTTC.

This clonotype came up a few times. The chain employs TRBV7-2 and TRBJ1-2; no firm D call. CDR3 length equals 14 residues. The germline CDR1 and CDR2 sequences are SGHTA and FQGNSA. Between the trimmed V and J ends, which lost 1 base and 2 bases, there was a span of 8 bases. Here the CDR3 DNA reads TGTGCCAGCAGCTTAGTTGTACAGAACTATGGCTACACCTTC. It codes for CASSLVVQNYGYTF.

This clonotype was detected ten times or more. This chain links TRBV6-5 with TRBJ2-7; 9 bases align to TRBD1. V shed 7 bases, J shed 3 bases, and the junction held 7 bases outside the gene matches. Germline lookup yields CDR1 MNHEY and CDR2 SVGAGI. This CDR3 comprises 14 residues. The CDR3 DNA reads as TGTGCCAGCAAATGGACAGGGGACGGCTACGAGCAGTACTTC. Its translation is CASKWTGDGYEQYF.

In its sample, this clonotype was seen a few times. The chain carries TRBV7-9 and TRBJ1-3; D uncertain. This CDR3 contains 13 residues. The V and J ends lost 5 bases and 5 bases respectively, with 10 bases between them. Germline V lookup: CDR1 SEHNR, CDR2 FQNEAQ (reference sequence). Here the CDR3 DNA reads TGTGCCAGCAGCACGGACGTGAGAAACACCATATATTTT. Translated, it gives CASSTDVRNTIYF.

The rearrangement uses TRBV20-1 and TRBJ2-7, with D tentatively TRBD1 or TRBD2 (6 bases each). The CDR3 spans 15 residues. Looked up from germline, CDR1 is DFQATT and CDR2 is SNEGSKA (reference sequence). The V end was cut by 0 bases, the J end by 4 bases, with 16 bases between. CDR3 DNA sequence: TGCAGTGCTAGAGAGGGACGGGGGCCAGGTTACGAGCAGTACGTC. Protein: CSAREGRGPGYEQYV.

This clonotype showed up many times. CDR3 nucleotide sequence: TGTGCCAGCAGATCGGTGGGGGGGGTACACGAGCAGTACGTC. Translation gives CASRSVGGVHEQYV. The rearrangement links TRBV11-2 to TRBJ2-7; TRBD2 matches 7 bases. Germline CDR1 reads SGHAT; CDR2 reads FQNNGV. The CDR3 sequence is 14 residues long. Trimming took 6 bases from V and 5 from J; bases not matched to a gene: 10.

The CDR3, as DNA: TGCAGTGCTAGGCCTCCTCAGCCCTACGAGCAGTACTTC. Amino acid sequence: CSARPPQPYEQYF. The chain links TRBV20-1 to TRBJ2-7, with D hard to call. V was shortened by 3 bases and J by 2 bases, with 11 bases between the two germline ends. Germline V gene lookup returns CDR1 DFQATT and CDR2 SNEGSKA (reference sequence). The CDR3 runs to 13 residues.

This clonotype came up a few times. The CDR3 nucleotides read TGTGCCAGCAGCGTAGGAGGTAGCGGGGGACGTAGTGGCTACACCTTC. Amino acid sequence: CASSVGGSGGRSGYTF. The chain has TRBV9 and TRBJ1-2; possibly TRBD1 for D (5 bases). This CDR3 has 16 amino acids. Between the trimmed V and J ends, which lost 0 bases and 7 bases, there was a span of 19 bases. Germline V CDR1 and CDR2: SGDLS, YYNGEE. The full variable domain, completed using reference TRBV9 and TRBJ1-2, is DSGVTQTPKHLITATGQRVTLRCSPRSGDLSVYWYQQSLDQGLQFLIQYYNGEERAKGNILERFSAQQFPDLHSELNLSSLELGDSALYFCASSVGGSGGRSGYTFGSGTRLTVV.

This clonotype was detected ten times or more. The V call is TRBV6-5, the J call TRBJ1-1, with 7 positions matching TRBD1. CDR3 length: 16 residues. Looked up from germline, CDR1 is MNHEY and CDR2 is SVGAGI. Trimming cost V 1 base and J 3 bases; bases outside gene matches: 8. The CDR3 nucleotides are TGTGCCAGCAGTTACTGGGCCTCAACAGGGGACACTGAAGCTTTCTTT. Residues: CASSYWASTGDTEAFF.

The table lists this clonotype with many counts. The CDR3 sequence is CASTPEGPGYTF. CDR3 bases: TGTGCCAGCACTCCCGAGGGGCCTGGCTACACCTTC. The chain is built from TRBV7-9 and TRBJ1-2; D may be TRBD1 (5 bases). This CDR3 is built from 12 residues. From germline, CDR1 is SEHNR and CDR2 FQNEAQ (reference sequence). The V end lost 7 bases, the J end lost 7 bases, and 13 bases lay between the germline ends.

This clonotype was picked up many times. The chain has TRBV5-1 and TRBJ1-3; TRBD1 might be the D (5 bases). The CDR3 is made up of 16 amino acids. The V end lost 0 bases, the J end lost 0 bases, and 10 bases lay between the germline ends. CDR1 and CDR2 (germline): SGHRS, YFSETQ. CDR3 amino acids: CASSLAAGTSGNTIYF. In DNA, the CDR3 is TGCGCCAGCAGCTTGGCCGCGGGGACCTCTGGAAACACCATATATTTT. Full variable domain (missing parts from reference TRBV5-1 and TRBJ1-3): KAGVTQTPRYLIKTRGQQVTLSCSPISGHRSVSWYQQTPGQGLQFLFEYFSETQRNKGNFPGRFSGRQFSNSRSEMNVSTLELGDSALYLCASSLAAGTSGNTIYFGEGSWLTVV.